This T cell receptor beta chain was captured by sequencing in a study of cytomegalovirus exposure and HLA in healthy donors. On the study more broadly: A prior analysis found 95 million to 140 million unique TCR beta sequences from 170 million or so T cells. General study points: The sole available immune exposure information was CMV serostatus. Several top significant clusters appeared, in a later analysis, to be linked to common viral pathogens. An analysis was carried out later, and it reportedly showed fewer N-insertions in an Asian-associated ancestry cluster than the approximately 610-donor mean.

V shed 0 bases and J 4 bases; nucleotides not matched to a gene: 3. Germline CDR1 and CDR2: ENHRY and SYGVKD. The CDR3 totals 15 residues. This clone turned up a few times. Antigen unknown. The PCR ran on 60 Vbeta and 13 Jbeta primers. Sequencing was performed with immunoSEQ multiplex PCR; in TCRdb, only in-frame clones are kept and a portion is missing. The table includes about 150,000 clones, roughly three quarters detected once. This chain uses TRBV10-3 with TRBJ1-2; the match to TRBD1 covers 9 bases. Sample: PBMCs. This sequence originates from a man under 40 in good health and CMV-seropositive. The CDR3 sequence is CAISESDRGSYGYTF. The DNA for the CDR3 is TGTGCCATCAGTGAGTCTGACAGGGGGAGCTATGGCTACACCTTC.